Listed below are T cell receptor beta chains from one sample, sequenced in a study of beta chain features in type 1 diabetes. The assay was immunoSEQ multiplex PCR, and TCRdb's table has in-frame clones only and misses some. The table records some 330,000 clones, over 10% of them present only once. The sequencing sample was made of naive CD4+ T cells from blood. These receptors came from a woman under 30 with type 1 diabetes. Each CDR3 is given with its conserved first and last residue. A D gene is named only where the DNA matches it firmly. Not every row has a clone size; where given, it reads once, few, many or a size class.

D: -; J: TRBJ2-1; V: TRBV11-2; size: -; CDR3: CASSSYRYNEQFF; DNA: TGTGCCAGCAGCTCTTATAGATACAATGAGCAGTTCTTC
D: -; J: TRBJ2-3; V: TRBV12-5; size: few; CDR3: CASGLGLQVETDTQYF; DNA: TGTGCTAGTGGTTTGGGTCTACAGGTGGAAACAGATACGCAGTATTTT
D: -; J: TRBJ2-5; V: TRBV9; size: -; CDR3: CASSVSNQETQYF; DNA: TGTGCCAGCAGCGTCTCTAACCAAGAGACCCAGTACTTC
D: TRBD2; J: TRBJ2-5; V: TRBV4-3; size: -; CDR3: CASSQGTSGRGAQYF; DNA: TGCGCCAGCAGCCAAGGGACTAGCGGGAGAGGGGCCCAGTACTTC
D: TRBD2; J: TRBJ2-3; V: TRBV19; size: -; CDR3: CASSGGDTQYF; DNA: TGTGCCAGCTCGGGGGGTGATACGCAGTATTTT
D: -; J: TRBJ2-7; V: TRBV7-9; size: -; CDR3: CASSGQRGRSSYEQYF; DNA: TGTGCCAGCAGCGGACAGAGAGGCCGGAGCTCCTACGAGCAGTACTTC
D: -; J: TRBJ2-1; V: TRBV9; size: -; CDR3: CASSVAGRRIKTSSYNEQFF; DNA: TGTGCCAGCAGCGTAGCAGGACGGAGGATTAAGACCAGCTCCTACAATGAGCAGTTCTTC
D: TRBD2; J: TRBJ2-3; V: TRBV29-1; size: -; CDR3: CSIGAGAPDTQYF; DNA: TGCAGCATCGGAGCGGGGGCGCCAGATACGCAGTATTTT
D: -; J: TRBJ2-6; V: TRBV7-3; size: -; CDR3: CASSAYPRGLSGANVLTF; DNA: TGTGCCAGCAGCGCCTACCCCCGTGGTCTCTCTGGGGCCAACGTCCTGACTTTC
D: TRBD1; J: TRBJ2-2; V: TRBV25-1; size: -; CDR3: CASSWTGPGGGELFF; DNA: TGTGCCAGCAGCTGGACAGGGCCAGGGGGCGGGGAGCTGTTTTTT
D: -; J: TRBJ2-2; V: TRBV23-1; size: -; CDR3: CASTLKGRGALNTGELFF; DNA: TGCGCCAGCACCCTTAAAGGCAGGGGAGCCCTGAACACCGGGGAGCTGTTTTTT
D: -; J: TRBJ2-7; V: TRBV11-1; size: few; CDR3: CASSLAAGTAYEQYF; DNA: TGTGCCAGCAGCTTAGCCGCCGGGACTGCCTACGAGCAGTACTTC
D: -; J: TRBJ1-4; V: TRBV19; size: -; CDR3: CASNEGDRSEKLFF; DNA: TGTGCCAGTAATGAGGGGGATCGGAGTGAAAAACTGTTTTTT
D: TRBD1; J: TRBJ1-2; V: TRBV9; size: few; CDR3: CASSVDRGGYTF; DNA: TGTGCCAGCAGCGTAGACAGGGGTGGCTACACCTTC
D: -; J: TRBJ2-7; V: TRBV7-2; size: -; CDR3: CASSLRPGSQYEQYF; DNA: TGTGCCAGCAGCTTAAGGCCCGGGTCTCAATACGAGCAGTACTTC
D: -; J: TRBJ2-5; V: TRBV28; size: few; CDR3: CASSLRRSPAQGGQYF; DNA: TGTGCCAGCAGTTTAAGACGCTCCCCTGCCCAAGGAGGCCAGTACTTC
D: -; J: TRBJ2-6; V: TRBV19; size: -; CDR3: CATSTISGVRGANVLTF; DNA: TGTGCCACCTCTACAATTTCAGGGGTACGAGGGGCCAACGTCCTGACTTTC
D: -; J: TRBJ1-6; V: TRBV7-2; size: few; CDR3: CASSLGAGELSPLHF; DNA: TGTGCCAGCAGCTTAGGGGCAGGGGAGTTGTCACCCCTCCACTTT
D: TRBD1; J: TRBJ1-6; V: TRBV11-2; size: few; CDR3: CASSPGQVDSPLHF; DNA: TGTGCCAGCAGCCCCGGACAGGTCGATTCACCCCTCCACTTT
D: TRBD2; J: TRBJ2-1; V: TRBV2; size: -; CDR3: CASRTTSGGARFF; DNA: TGTGCCAGCAGAACGACTAGCGGGGGGGCTCGGTTCTTC
D: -; J: TRBJ2-3; V: TRBV5-1; size: few; CDR3: CASSDLTSTDTQYF; DNA: TGCGCCAGCTCTGACTTGACTAGCACAGATACGCAGTATTTT
D: -; J: TRBJ1-1; V: TRBV10-3; size: -; CDR3: CATIGGDTEAFF; DNA: TGTGCCACCATCGGAGGGGACACTGAAGCTTTCTTT
D: TRBD2; J: TRBJ2-1; V: TRBV25-1; size: -; CDR3: CASSPLAGVLYNEQFF; DNA: TGTGCCAGCAGTCCACTAGCGGGAGTGCTCTACAATGAGCAGTTCTTC
D: -; J: TRBJ2-7; V: TRBV5-1; size: few; CDR3: CASSSDGSSYEQYF; DNA: TGCGCCAGCAGCTCGGACGGGAGCTCCTACGAGCAGTACTTC
D: -; J: TRBJ2-4; V: TRBV14; size: -; CDR3: CASSQELAKNIQYF; DNA: TGTGCCAGCAGCCAGGAGTTAGCCAAAAACATTCAGTACTTC
D: TRBD1; J: TRBJ1-5; V: TRBV30; size: few; CDR3: CAWTPGQGNQPQHF; DNA: TGTGCCTGGACCCCGGGACAGGGGAATCAGCCCCAGCATTTT
D: -; J: TRBJ1-2; V: TRBV15; size: -; CDR3: CATSRVGGAGYGYTF; DNA: TGTGCCACCAGCAGGGTTGGGGGCGCCGGGTATGGCTACACCTTC
D: -; J: TRBJ1-4; V: TRBV7-2; size: few; CDR3: CASSLVRGEKLFF; DNA: TGTGCCAGCAGCTTAGTCCGCGGAGAAAAACTGTTTTTT
D: TRBD1; J: TRBJ2-3; V: TRBV5-1; size: few; CDR3: CASSLRTGVIRDTQYF; DNA: TGCGCCAGCAGCTTGAGGACAGGGGTCATCAGAGATACGCAGTATTTT
D: -; J: TRBJ2-3; V: TRBV6-5; size: few; CDR3: CASSERPHTDTQYF; DNA: TGTGCCAGCAGCGAGCGGCCTCACACAGATACGCAGTATTTT
D: -; J: TRBJ1-2; V: TRBV5-6; size: -; CDR3: CASSLDSLYGYTF; DNA: TGTGCCAGCAGCCTTGACAGCCTCTATGGCTACACCTTC
D: -; J: TRBJ2-7; V: TRBV5-1; size: -; CDR3: CASSLTTGNYEQYF; DNA: TGCGCCAGCAGCTTGACAACAGGGAACTACGAGCAGTACTTC
D: TRBD1; J: TRBJ2-2; V: TRBV23-1; size: -; CDR3: CASSQSRGDRGELFF; DNA: TGCGCCAGCAGTCAATCGAGAGGGGACAGGGGGGAGCTGTTTTTT
D: -; J: TRBJ2-3; V: TRBV7-3; size: few; CDR3: CAPRADTQYF; DNA: TGTGCCCCCCGGGCAGATACGCAGTATTTT
D: TRBD1; J: TRBJ1-2; V: TRBV7-3; size: -; CDR3: CASSVGQGYGYTF; DNA: TGTGCCAGCAGCGTCGGACAGGGCTATGGCTACACCTTC